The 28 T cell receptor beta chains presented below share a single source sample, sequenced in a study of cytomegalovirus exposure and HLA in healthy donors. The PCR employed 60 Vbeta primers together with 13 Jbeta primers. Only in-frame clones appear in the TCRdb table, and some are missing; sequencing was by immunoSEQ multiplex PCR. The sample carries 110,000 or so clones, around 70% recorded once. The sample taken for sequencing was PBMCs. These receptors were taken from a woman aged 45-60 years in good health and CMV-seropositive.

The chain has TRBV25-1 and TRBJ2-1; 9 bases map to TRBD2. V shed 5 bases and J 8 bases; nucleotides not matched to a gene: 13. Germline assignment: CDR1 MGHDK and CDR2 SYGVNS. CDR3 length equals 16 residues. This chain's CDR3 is CASSSAGGPLSYEQFF. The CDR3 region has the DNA TGTGCCAGCAGTTCGGCGGGGGGGCCTTTGAGTTATGAGCAGTTCTTC.

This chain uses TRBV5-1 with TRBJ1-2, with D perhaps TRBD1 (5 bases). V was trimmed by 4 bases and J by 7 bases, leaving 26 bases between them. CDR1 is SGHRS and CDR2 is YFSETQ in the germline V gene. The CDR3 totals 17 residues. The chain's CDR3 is CASSTATGTRPESGYTF. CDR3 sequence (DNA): TGCGCCAGCAGCACCGCTACAGGTACCCGTCCTGAGAGTGGCTACACCTTC.

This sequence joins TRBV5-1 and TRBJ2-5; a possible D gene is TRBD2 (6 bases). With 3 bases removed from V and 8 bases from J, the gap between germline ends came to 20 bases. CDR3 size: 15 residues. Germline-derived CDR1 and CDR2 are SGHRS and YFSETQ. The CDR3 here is CASSSGESVGTTQYF. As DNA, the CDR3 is TGCGCCAGCAGCTCGGGCGAGTCGGTCGGGACTACCCAGTACTTC.

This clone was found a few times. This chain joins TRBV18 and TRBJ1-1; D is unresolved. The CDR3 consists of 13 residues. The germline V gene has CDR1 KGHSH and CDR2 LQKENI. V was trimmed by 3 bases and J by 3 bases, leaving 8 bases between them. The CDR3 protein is CASSPRLYTEAFF. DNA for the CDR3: TGTGCCAGCTCACCGCGGCTGTACACTGAAGCTTTCTTT. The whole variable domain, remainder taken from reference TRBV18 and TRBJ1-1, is NAGVMQNPRHLVRRRGQEARLRCSPMKGHSHVYWYRQLPEEGLKFMVYLQKENIIDESGMPKERFSAEFPKEGPSILRIQQVVRGDSAAYFCASSPRLYTEAFFGQGTRLTVV.

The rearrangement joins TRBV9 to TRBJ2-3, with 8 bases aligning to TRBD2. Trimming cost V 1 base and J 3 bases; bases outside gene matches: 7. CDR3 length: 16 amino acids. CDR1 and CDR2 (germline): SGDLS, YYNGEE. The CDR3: CASSVMLAGGTDTQYF. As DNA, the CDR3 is TGTGCCAGCAGCGTAATGCTAGCGGGCGGTACAGATACGCAGTATTTT.

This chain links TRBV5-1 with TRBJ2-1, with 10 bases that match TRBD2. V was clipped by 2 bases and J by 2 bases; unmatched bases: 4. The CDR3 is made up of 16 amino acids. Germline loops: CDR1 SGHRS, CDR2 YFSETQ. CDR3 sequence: CASSFIAGGTYNEQFF. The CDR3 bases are TGCGCCAGCAGCTTCATAGCGGGGGGCACCTACAATGAGCAGTTCTTC.

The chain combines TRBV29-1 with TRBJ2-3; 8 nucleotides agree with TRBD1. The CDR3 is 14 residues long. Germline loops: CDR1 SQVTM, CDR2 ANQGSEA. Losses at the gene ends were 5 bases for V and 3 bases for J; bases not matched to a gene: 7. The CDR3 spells CSVSWDRNTDTQYF. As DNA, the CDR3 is TGCAGCGTTTCTTGGGACAGGAATACAGATACGCAGTATTTT.

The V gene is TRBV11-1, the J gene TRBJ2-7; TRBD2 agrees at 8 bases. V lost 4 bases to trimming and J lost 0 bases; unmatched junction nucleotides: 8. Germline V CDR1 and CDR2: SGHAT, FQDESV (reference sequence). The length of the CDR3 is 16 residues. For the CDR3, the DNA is TGTGCCAGCAGCTCCTACTATAGCGGGATCTCCTACGAGCAGTACTTC. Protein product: CASSSYYSGISYEQYF.

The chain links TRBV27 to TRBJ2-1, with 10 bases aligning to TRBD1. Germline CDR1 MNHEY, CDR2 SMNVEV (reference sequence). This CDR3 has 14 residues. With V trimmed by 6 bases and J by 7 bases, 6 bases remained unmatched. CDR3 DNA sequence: TGTGCCAGCAGCAAGGACAGGGGGGGGAATGAGCAGTTCTTC. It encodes CASSKDRGGNEQFF.

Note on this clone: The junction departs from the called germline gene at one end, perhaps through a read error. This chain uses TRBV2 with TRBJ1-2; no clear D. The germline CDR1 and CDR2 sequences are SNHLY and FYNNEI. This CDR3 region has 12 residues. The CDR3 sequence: CASSATKYGYTF. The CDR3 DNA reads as TGTGCCAGCAGTGCCACTAAGTATGGCTACACCTTC.

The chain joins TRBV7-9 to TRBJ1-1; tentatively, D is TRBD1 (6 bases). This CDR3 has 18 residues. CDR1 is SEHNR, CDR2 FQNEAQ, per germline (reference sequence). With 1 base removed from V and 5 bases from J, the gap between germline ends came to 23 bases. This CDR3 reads CASSLGGGREARKTEAFF. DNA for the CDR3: TGTGCCAGCAGCTTAGGAGGGGGGCGGGAGGCCAGAAAAACTGAAGCTTTCTTT.

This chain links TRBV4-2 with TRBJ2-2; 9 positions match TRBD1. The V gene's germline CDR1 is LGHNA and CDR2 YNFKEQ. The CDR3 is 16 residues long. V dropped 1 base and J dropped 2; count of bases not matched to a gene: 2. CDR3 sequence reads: CASSQAQGANTGELFF. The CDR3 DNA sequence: TGTGCCAGCAGCCAAGCACAGGGGGCCAACACCGGGGAGCTGTTTTTT.

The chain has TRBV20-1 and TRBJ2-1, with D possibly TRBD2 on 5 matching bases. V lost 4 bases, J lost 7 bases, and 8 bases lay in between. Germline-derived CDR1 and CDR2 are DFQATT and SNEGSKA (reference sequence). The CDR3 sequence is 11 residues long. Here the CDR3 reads CSANTRNEQFF. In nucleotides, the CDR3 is TGCAGTGCTAATACTAGGAATGAGCAGTTCTTC.

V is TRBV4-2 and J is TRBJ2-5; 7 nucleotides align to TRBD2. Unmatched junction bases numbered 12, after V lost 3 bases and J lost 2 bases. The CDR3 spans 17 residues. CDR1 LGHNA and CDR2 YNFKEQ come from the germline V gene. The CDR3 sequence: CASSHADPGGGQETQYF. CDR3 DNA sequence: TGTGCCAGCAGCCACGCAGACCCGGGAGGAGGGCAAGAGACCCAGTACTTC.

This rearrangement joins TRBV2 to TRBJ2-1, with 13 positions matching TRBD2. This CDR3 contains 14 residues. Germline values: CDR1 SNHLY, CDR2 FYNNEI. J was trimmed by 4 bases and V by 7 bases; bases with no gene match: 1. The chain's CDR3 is CASTTSGRYNEQFF. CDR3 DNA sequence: TGTGCCAGCACGACTAGCGGGAGGTACAATGAGCAGTTCTTC.

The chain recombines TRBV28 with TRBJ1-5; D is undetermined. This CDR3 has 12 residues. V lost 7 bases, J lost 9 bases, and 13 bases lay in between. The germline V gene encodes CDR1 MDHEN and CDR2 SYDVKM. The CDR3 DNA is TGTGCCAGCACTCGTGCGGCCTCGCCCCAGCATTTT. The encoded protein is CASTRAASPQHF.

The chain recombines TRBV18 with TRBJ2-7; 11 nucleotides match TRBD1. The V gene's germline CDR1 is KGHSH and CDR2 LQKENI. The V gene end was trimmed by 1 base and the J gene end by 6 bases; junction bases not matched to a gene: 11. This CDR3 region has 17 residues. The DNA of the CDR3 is TGTGCCAGCTCACCACTTTTTGGGAGGACAGGGGGCTCCGAGCAGTACTTC. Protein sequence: CASSPLFGRTGGSEQYF.

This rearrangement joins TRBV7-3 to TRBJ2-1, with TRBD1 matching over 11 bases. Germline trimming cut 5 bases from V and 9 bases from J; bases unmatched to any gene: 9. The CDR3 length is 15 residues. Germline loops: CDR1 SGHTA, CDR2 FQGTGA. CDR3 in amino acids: CASSLGQGAIVEQFF. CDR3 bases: TGTGCCAGCAGCCTAGGACAGGGGGCAATTGTTGAGCAGTTCTTC.

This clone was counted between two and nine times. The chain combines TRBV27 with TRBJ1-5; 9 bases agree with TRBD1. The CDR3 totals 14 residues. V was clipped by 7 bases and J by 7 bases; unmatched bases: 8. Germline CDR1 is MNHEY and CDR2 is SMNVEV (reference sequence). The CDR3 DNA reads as TGTGCCAGCATGACAGGGGGTGGGGGACAGCCCCAGCATTTT. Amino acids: CASMTGGGGQPQHF.

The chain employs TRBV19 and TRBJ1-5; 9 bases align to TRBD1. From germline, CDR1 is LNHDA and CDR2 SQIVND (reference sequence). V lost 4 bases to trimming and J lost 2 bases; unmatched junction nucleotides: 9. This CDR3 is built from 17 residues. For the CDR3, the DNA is TGTGCCAGTAGTAGCAGGACAGGGGCTAGCGGCAATCAGCCCCAGCATTTT. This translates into CASSSRTGASGNQPQHF. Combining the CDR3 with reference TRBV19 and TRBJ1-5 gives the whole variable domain DGGITQSPKYLFRKEGQNVTLSCEQNLNHDAMYWYRQDPGQGLRLIYYSQIVNDFQKGDIAEGYSVSREKKESFPLTVTSAQKNPTAFYLCASSSRTGASGNQPQHFGDGTRLSIL.

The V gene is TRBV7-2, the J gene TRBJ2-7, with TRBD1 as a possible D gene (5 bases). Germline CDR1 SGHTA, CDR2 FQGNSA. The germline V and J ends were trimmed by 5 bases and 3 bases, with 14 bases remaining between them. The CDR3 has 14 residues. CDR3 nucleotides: TGTGCCAGCAGCCAGACAGCGTTGTTCTACGAGCAGTACTTC. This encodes CASSQTALFYEQYF.

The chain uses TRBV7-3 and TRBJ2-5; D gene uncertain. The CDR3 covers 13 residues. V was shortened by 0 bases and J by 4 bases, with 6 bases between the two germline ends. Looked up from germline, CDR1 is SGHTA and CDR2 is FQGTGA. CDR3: CASSLTFVETQYF. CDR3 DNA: TGTGCCAGCAGCTTAACGTTCGTAGAGACCCAGTACTTC.

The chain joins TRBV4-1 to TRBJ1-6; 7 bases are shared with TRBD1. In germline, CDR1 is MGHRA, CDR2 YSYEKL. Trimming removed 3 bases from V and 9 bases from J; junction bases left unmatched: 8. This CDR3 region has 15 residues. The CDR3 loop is CASSQTGRIGSPLHF. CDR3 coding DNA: TGCGCCAGCAGCCAGACAGGGAGAATCGGTTCACCCCTCCACTTT.

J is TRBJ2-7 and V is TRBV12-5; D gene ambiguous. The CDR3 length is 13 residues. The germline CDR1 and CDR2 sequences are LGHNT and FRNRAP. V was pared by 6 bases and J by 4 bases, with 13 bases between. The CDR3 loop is CASGFPPSYEQYF. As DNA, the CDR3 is TGTGCTAGTGGCTTCCCCCCGTCTTACGAGCAGTACTTC.

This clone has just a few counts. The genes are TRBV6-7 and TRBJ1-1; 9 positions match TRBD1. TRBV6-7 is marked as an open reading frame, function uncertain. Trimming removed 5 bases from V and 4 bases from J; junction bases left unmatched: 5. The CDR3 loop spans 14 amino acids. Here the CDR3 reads CASSTGQGTTEAFF. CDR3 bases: TGTGCCAGCAGTACTGGACAGGGGACCACTGAAGCTTTCTTT.

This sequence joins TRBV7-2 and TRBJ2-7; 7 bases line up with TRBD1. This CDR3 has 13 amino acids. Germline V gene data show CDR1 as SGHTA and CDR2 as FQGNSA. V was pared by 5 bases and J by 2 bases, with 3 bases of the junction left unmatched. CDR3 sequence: CASSQTGPYEQYF. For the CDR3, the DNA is TGTGCCAGCAGCCAGACAGGGCCCTACGAGCAGTACTTC.

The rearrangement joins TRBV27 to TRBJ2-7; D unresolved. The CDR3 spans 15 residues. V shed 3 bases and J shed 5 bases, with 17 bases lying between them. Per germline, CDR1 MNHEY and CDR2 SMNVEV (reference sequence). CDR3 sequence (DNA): TGTGCCAGCAGTTTCATAGCATCGTCGCGAAACGAGCAGTACTTC. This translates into CASSFIASSRNEQYF.

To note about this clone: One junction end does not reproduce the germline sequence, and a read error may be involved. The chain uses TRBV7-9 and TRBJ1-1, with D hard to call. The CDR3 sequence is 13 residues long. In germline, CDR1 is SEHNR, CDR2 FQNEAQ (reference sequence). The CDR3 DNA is TGTGCCAGCAGCTTAGACGGATACACTAAAGCTTTCTTT. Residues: CASSLDGYTKAFF.